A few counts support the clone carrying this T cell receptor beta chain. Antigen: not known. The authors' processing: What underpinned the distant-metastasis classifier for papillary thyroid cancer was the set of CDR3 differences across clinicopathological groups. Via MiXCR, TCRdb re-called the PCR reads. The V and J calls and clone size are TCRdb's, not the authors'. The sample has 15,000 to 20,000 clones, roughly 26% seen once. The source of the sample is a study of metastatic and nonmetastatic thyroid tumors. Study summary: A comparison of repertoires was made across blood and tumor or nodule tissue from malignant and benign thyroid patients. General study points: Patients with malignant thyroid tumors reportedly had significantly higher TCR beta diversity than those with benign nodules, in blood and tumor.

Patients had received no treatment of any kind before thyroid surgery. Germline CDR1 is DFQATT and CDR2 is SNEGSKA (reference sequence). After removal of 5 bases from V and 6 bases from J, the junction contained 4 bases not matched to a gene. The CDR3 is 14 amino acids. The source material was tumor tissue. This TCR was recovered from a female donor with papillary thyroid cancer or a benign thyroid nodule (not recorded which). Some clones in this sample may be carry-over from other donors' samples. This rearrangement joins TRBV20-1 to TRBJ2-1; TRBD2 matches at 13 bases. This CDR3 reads CSALLAGGLNEQFF. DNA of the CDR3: TGCAGTGCTTTACTAGCGGGAGGGCTCAATGAGCAGTTCTTC.